This T cell receptor beta chain was recovered during a study of molecular identifiers for immune sequencing clone quantification. TCRdb recomputed calls from the PCR reads with MiXCR, one row per CDR3 protein. The table lists more than 250,000 distinct CDR3 sequences, over 20% of them singletons. With regard to this clonotype: A much larger clonotype is one base distant, so this may be a read error.

The germline CDR1 and CDR2 sequences are KGHSH and LQKENI. The CDR3 length is 12 residues. Source material: naive CD8+ T cells from blood, with Jurkat cell RNA spiked in. Specified subset: FACS-sorted CD8+CD4-CCR7+CD45RA+ naive T cells. This sequence was found in a human donor in good health. Some libraries in this study had Jurkat cell RNA spiked in. The chain has TRBV18 and TRBJ2-7, with 9 bases lining up with TRBD1. As DNA, the CDR3 is TGTGCCGGCTCATCGGGACAGGGTGAGCAGTACTTC. Protein sequence: CAGSSGQGEQYF.